The clone carrying this T cell receptor beta chain came up many times. The antigen remains undetermined. Extraction of PBMCs used 8.5 to 10 ml of fresh peripheral blood. Regions amplified from RNA transcripts were the TCR beta CDR3 regions. An initial round of RT-PCR targeting the TCR CDR3 relied on the HTBI primer set. TCRdb ran MiXCR on the multiplex PCR reads and lists one entry per CDR3 protein. The sample contains about 400,000 distinct CDR3 sequences, around 15% of which appear only once. The data belong to a study of T cells in Graves' hyperthyroidism and ophthalmopathy. Study-wide results and caveats: Most expanded thyroid clonotypes above 0.001 also appeared in blood.

This TCR came from a woman between 25 and 40 years old with Graves' ophthalmopathy. The source material was blood.

The CDR3, as DNA: TGTGCCAGCTCACCACTTATCGACAGTGACTATGGCTACACCTTC. Translating gives CASSPLIDSDYGYTF. V usage is TRBV18 and J usage is TRBJ1-2; weak D call: TRBD1 (5 bases). Per the germline V gene, CDR1 is KGHSH and CDR2 is LQKENI. The V and J ends lost 1 base and 3 bases respectively, with 12 bases between them. This CDR3 spans 15 amino acids.